The TCR beta chain under discussion was sequenced for a study of Ad26.COV2.S vaccination and SARS-CoV-2 variants. This clone appeared a few times. Other DNA sequences in the sample encode the same CDR3. Germline V lookup: CDR1 MDHEN, CDR2 SYDVKM. The V gene lost 4 bases and the J gene lost 0 bases, with 9 bases spanning the gap. The CDR3 has 14 amino acids. As to treatment: around 19 received Ad26.COV2.S at low or high dose, single or two shots; roughly five received placebo; per-sample allocation not given. The samples date from day 63 after the first vaccine or placebo injection. Some clones are missing from TCRdb's copy, which holds only in-frame ones; the method was immunoSEQ multiplex PCR. The table has roughly 510,000 clones, around 85% seen once.

This chain links TRBV28 with TRBJ1-2; no firm D call. The TCR sequence derives from a person aged 18 to 59 who received the Ad26.COV2.S COVID-19 vaccine or a placebo. The input for sequencing was peripheral blood, taken in a trial of Ad26.COV2.S vaccine versus placebo. The CDR3: CASSSPPANYGYTF. The DNA for the CDR3 is TGTGCCAGCAGTTCCCCACCTGCTAACTATGGCTACACCTTC.